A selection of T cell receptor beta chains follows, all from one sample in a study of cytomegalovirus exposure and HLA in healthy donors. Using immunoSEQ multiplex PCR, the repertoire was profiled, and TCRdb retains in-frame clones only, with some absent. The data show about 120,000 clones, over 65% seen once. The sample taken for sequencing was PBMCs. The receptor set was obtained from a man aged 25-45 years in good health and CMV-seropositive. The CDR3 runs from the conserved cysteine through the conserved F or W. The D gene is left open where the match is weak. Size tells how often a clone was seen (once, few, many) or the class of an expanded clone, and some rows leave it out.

CDR3 DNA: TGTGCCAGCAGTTTGACGGGAGTGGTTCGAGGATATGGCTACACCTTC
CDR3 protein: CASSLTGVVRGYGYTF
clone size: few
CDR3 length: 16
J gene: TRBJ1-2
D gene: NA
V gene: TRBV28

CDR3 DNA: TGTGCCAGCAGCTTAATGGGACAGGTACAAGAGACCCAGTACTTC
CDR3 protein: CASSLMGQVQETQYF
clone size: few
CDR3 length: 15
J gene: TRBJ2-5
D gene: TRBD1
V gene: TRBV11-1

CDR3 DNA: TGTGCCAGCAGCCTACAGGGATACGGAAACACCATATATTTT
CDR3 protein: CASSLQGYGNTIYF
clone size: NA
CDR3 length: 14
J gene: TRBJ1-3
D gene: NA
V gene: TRBV6-6

CDR3 DNA: TGTGCCAGCAGCTCCCTTCCCGGGACAGGGAAGCATTTT
CDR3 protein: CASSSLPGTGKHF
clone size: NA
CDR3 length: 13
J gene: TRBJ1-5
D gene: TRBD1
V gene: TRBV7-6

CDR3 DNA: TGTGCCAGCAGCTTGCTCCCAGGGGGCGACGATGAGCAGTTCTTC
CDR3 protein: CASSLLPGGDDEQFF
clone size: NA
CDR3 length: 15
J gene: TRBJ2-1
D gene: TRBD1
V gene: TRBV5-4

CDR3 DNA: TGTGCCAGCAGCTTCCACCCCGACAGGGGATACAATGAGCAGTTCTTC
CDR3 protein: CASSFHPDRGYNEQFF
clone size: NA
CDR3 length: 16
J gene: TRBJ2-1
D gene: TRBD1
V gene: TRBV13

CDR3 DNA: TGTGCCAGCAGCGTAACTCCTTCCGGAAAACTGTTTTTT
CDR3 protein: CASSVTPSGKLFF
clone size: NA
CDR3 length: 13
J gene: TRBJ1-4
D gene: NA
V gene: TRBV9

CDR3 DNA: TGCGCCAGCAGCCAGAGACAGAACACCGGGGAGCTGTTTTTT
CDR3 protein: CASSQRQNTGELFF
clone size: few
CDR3 length: 14
J gene: TRBJ2-2
D gene: NA
V gene: TRBV4-1

CDR3 DNA: TGTGCCAGCAGTCCCCCAGGGGGACCCTACGAGCAGTACTTC
CDR3 protein: CASSPPGGPYEQYF
clone size: NA
CDR3 length: 14
J gene: TRBJ2-7
D gene: TRBD1
V gene: TRBV28

CDR3 DNA: TGCGCCAGCAGCGCCCCGGGACAGAATGAAGCTTTCTTT
CDR3 protein: CASSAPGQNEAFF
clone size: NA
CDR3 length: 13
J gene: TRBJ1-1
D gene: TRBD1
V gene: TRBV4-1

CDR3 DNA: TGTGCCAGCAGCGTAGCTACGAGCGTTCATGGCGGGGAGCTGTTTTTT
CDR3 protein: CASSVATSVHGGELFF
clone size: NA
CDR3 length: 16
J gene: TRBJ2-2
D gene: NA
V gene: TRBV9

CDR3 DNA: TGTGCCAGCAGCCCCGGGACTAGCGGGGGGCTTCAAGAGACCCAGTACTTC
CDR3 protein: CASSPGTSGGLQETQYF
clone size: NA
CDR3 length: 17
J gene: TRBJ2-5
D gene: TRBD2
V gene: TRBV9

CDR3 DNA: TGTGCCAGCAGTCCCCACTGGACAGGGATAAGTTCACCCCTCCACTTT
CDR3 protein: CASSPHWTGISSPLHF
clone size: NA
CDR3 length: 16
J gene: TRBJ1-6
D gene: TRBD1
V gene: TRBV28

CDR3 DNA: TGTGCCAGCAGCTTGGCCCAGGGCGGGACTAACTATGGCTACACCTTC
CDR3 protein: CASSLAQGGTNYGYTF
clone size: NA
CDR3 length: 16
J gene: TRBJ1-2
D gene: NA
V gene: TRBV5-6

CDR3 DNA: TGTGCCAGCAGCACAGGGGTAAGGGAAAAACTGTTTTTT
CDR3 protein: CASSTGVREKLFF
clone size: NA
CDR3 length: 13
J gene: TRBJ1-4
D gene: TRBD1
V gene: TRBV28

CDR3 DNA: TGTGCCAGCAGCTTCCTGGGCAGGGGCGGGTACAATGAGCAGTTCTTC
CDR3 protein: CASSFLGRGGYNEQFF
clone size: few
CDR3 length: 16
J gene: TRBJ2-1
D gene: NA
V gene: TRBV5-4

CDR3 DNA: TGTGCCAGCCGTCAGTCGGGGACAGGGGACGAGCAGTACTTC
CDR3 protein: CASRQSGTGDEQYF
clone size: NA
CDR3 length: 14
J gene: TRBJ2-7
D gene: TRBD1
V gene: TRBV2

CDR3 DNA: TGCGCCAGCAGCCAAGAGGGCGCAGGGGTCGGAAACTATGGCTACACCTTC
CDR3 protein: CASSQEGAGVGNYGYTF
clone size: NA
CDR3 length: 17
J gene: TRBJ1-2
D gene: NA
V gene: TRBV4-1

CDR3 DNA: TGTGCCAGCAGACCGCCGCCCTCCAGGGACTTCGACTATGGCTACACCTTC
CDR3 protein: CASRPPPSRDFDYGYTF
clone size: NA
CDR3 length: 17
J gene: TRBJ1-2
D gene: NA
V gene: TRBV28

CDR3 DNA: TGTGCCTGCCCGGGACATGGAGACACTGAAGCTTTCTTT
CDR3 protein: CACPGHGDTEAFF
clone size: NA
CDR3 length: 13
J gene: TRBJ1-1
D gene: NA
V gene: TRBV30

CDR3 DNA: TGTGCCAGCAGCTCGGGACTAGCGGGGGGGCCCTACTCCTACGAGCAGTACTTC
CDR3 protein: CASSSGLAGGPYSYEQYF
clone size: NA
CDR3 length: 18
J gene: TRBJ2-7
D gene: TRBD2
V gene: TRBV7-9

CDR3 DNA: TGTGCCAGCAGTGAAGACGTCCTTGCACCTACCTACGAGCAGTACTTC
CDR3 protein: CASSEDVLAPTYEQYF
clone size: NA
CDR3 length: 16
J gene: TRBJ2-7
D gene: NA
V gene: TRBV6-1

CDR3 DNA: TGTGCCAGCTCACCGCAGACAGAAAATAATTCACCCCTCCACTTT
CDR3 protein: CASSPQTENNSPLHF
clone size: NA
CDR3 length: 15
J gene: TRBJ1-6
D gene: NA
V gene: TRBV18

CDR3 DNA: TGTGCCACCAGCTCGGGGAGGGACTATGGCTACACCTTC
CDR3 protein: CATSSGRDYGYTF
clone size: NA
CDR3 length: 13
J gene: TRBJ1-2
D gene: NA
V gene: TRBV28

CDR3 DNA: TGTGCCAGCAGGGCGCTATCGGGAAATAATTCACCCCTCCACTTT
CDR3 protein: CASRALSGNNSPLHF
clone size: NA
CDR3 length: 15
J gene: TRBJ1-6
D gene: NA
V gene: TRBV2

CDR3 DNA: TGTGCCAGCAGCTTAACATCGGGTAGCGGGGGGCCCCGGGATACGCAGTATTTT
CDR3 protein: CASSLTSGSGGPRDTQYF
clone size: once
CDR3 length: 18
J gene: TRBJ2-3
D gene: TRBD2
V gene: TRBV7-3

CDR3 DNA: TGTGCCAGCAGCTCCCTTTCAGGGGGCAAGGAAGCCGGGGAGCTGTTTTTT
CDR3 protein: CASSSLSGGKEAGELFF
clone size: NA
CDR3 length: 17
J gene: TRBJ2-2
D gene: TRBD1
V gene: TRBV11-3

CDR3 DNA: TGTGCCACCTCGCTGGGCGGGGAGACCCAGTACTTC
CDR3 protein: CATSLGGETQYF
clone size: NA
CDR3 length: 12
J gene: TRBJ2-5
D gene: NA
V gene: TRBV6-6